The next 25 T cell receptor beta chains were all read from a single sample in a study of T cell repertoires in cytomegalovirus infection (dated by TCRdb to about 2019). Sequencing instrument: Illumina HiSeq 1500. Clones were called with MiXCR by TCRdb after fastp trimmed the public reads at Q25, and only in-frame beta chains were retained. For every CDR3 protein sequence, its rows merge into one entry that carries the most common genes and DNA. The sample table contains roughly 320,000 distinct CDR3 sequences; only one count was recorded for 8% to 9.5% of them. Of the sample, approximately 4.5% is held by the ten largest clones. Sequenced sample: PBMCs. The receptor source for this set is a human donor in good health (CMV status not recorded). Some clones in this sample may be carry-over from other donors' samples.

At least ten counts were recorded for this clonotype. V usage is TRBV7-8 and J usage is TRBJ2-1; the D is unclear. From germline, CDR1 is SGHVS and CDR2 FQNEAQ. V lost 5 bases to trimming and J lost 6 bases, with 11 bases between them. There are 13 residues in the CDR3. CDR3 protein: CASSPDLGNEQFF. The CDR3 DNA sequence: TGTGCCAGCAGCCCAGACTTGGGCAATGAGCAGTTCTTC. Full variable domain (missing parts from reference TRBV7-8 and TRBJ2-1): GAGVSQSPRYKVAKRGQDVALRCDPISGHVSLFWYQQALGQGPEFLTYFQNEAQLDKSGLPSDRFFAERPEGSVSTLKIQRTQQEDSAVYLCASSPDLGNEQFFGPGTRLTVL.

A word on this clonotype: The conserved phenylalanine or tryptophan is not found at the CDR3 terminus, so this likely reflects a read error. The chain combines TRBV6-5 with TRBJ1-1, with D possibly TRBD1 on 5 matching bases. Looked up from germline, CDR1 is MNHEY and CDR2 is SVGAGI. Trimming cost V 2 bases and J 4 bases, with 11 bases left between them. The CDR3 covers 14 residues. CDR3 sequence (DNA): TGTGCCAGCAGTTACAGGGACCCTACCACTGAAGCTTTCCTT. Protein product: CASSYRDPTTEAFL.

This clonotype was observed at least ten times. CDR3 nucleotides: TGTGCCAGCAGCTTTCGCGGGGACATAACCAATCAGCCCCAGCATTTT. It is translated as CASSFRGDITNQPQHF. V and J are TRBV7-2 and TRBJ1-5, with D possibly being TRBD1 (6 bases). V was shortened by 3 bases and J by 3 bases, with 15 bases between the two germline ends. This CDR3 spans 16 amino acids. The V gene's germline CDR1 is SGHTA and CDR2 FQGNSA.

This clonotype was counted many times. The CDR3 DNA follows: TGTGCCAGCAGTATACAGGGGGCCGGGGAGCTGTTTTTT. This encodes CASSIQGAGELFF. V gene TRBV7-2 combines with J gene TRBJ2-2, with 8 positions matching TRBD1. Per germline, CDR1 SGHTA and CDR2 FQGNSA. The CDR3 has 13 amino acids. After removal of 6 bases from V and 6 bases from J, the junction contained 3 bases not matched to a gene. The whole variable domain, filled in from reference TRBV7-2 and TRBJ2-2, reads GAGVSQSPSNKVTEKGKDVELRCDPISGHTALYWYRQSLGQGLEFLIYFQGNSAPDKSGLPSDRFSAERTGGSVSTLTIQRTQQEDSAVYLCASSIQGAGELFFGEGSRLTVL.

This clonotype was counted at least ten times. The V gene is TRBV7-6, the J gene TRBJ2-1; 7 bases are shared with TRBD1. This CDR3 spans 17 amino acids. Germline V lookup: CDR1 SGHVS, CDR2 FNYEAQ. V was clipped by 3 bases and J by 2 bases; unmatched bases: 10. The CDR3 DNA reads TGTGCCAGCAGCTTTACTCTGACAGGGAAAGCCTACAATGAGCAGTTCTTC. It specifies CASSFTLTGKAYNEQFF. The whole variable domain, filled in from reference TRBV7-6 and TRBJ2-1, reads GAGVSQSPRYKVTKRGQDVALRCDPISGHVSLYWYRQALGQGPEFLTYFNYEAQQDKSGLPNDRFSAERPEGSISTLTIQRTEQRDSAMYRCASSFTLTGKAYNEQFFGPGTRLTVL.

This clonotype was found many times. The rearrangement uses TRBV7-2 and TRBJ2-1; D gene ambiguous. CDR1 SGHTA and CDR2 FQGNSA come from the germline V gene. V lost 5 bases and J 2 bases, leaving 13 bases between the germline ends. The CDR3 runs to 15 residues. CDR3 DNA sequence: TGTGCCAGCAGCACTACCCCCAGCGCCTACAATGAGCAGTTCTTC. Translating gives CASSTTPSAYNEQFF.

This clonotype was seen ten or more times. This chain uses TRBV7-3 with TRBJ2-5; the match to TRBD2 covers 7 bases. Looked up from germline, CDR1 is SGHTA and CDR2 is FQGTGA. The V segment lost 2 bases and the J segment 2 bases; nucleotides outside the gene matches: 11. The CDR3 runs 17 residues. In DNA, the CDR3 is TGTGCCAGCAGCTTATGGGGGGGGGGGGATCCACAAGAGACCCAGTACTTC. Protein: CASSLWGGGDPQETQYF. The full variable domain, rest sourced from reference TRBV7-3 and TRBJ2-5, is GAGVSQTPSNKVTEKGKYVELRCDPISGHTALYWYRQSLGQGPEFLIYFQGTGAADDSGLPNDRFFAVRPEGSVSTLKIQRTERGDSAVYLCASSLWGGGDPQETQYFGPGTRLLVL.

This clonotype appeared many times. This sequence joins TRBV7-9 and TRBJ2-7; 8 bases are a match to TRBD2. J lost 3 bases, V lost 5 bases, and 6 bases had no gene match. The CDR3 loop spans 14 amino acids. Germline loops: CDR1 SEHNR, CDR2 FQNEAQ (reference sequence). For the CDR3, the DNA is TGTGCCAGCAGCCGACACGGGACTAGCTACGAGCAGTACTTC. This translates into CASSRHGTSYEQYF. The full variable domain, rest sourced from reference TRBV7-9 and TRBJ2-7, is DTGVSQNPRHKITKRGQNVTFRCDPISEHNRLYWYRQTLGQGPEFLTYFQNEAQLEKSRLLSDRFSAERPKGSFSTLEIQRTEQGDSAMYLCASSRHGTSYEQYFGPGTRLTVT.

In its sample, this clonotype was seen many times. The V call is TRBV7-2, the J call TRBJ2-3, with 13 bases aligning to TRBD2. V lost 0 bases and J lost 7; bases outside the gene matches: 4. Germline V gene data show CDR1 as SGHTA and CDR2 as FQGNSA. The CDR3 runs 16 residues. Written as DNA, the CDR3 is TGTGCCAGCAGCTTAGCCGTACTAGCGGGGGGGCATACGCAGTATTTT. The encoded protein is CASSLAVLAGGHTQYF.

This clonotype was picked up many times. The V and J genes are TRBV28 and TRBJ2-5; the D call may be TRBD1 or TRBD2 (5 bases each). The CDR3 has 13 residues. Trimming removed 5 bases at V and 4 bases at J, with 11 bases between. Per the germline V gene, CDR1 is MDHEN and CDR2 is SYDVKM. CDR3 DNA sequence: TGTGCCAGCAGTGGGGGTCAGGCAGAGACCCAGTACTTC. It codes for CASSGGQAETQYF.

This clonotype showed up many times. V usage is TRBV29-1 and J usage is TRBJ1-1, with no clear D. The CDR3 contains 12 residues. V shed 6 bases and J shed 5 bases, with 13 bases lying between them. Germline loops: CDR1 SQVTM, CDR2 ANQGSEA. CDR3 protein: CSVWALRTEAFF. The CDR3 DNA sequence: TGCAGCGTGTGGGCCTTGAGGACTGAAGCTTTCTTT.

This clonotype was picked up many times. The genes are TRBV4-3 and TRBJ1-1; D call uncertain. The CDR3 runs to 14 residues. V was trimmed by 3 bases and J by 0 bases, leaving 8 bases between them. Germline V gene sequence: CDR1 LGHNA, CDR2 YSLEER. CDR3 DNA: TGCGCCAGCAGCCAGGACCATATGAACACTGAAGCTTTCTTT. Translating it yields CASSQDHMNTEAFF.

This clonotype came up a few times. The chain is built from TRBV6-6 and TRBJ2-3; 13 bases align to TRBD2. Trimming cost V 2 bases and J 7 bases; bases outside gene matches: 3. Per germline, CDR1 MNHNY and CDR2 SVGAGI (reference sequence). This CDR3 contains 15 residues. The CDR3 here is CASSYPGLAGHTQYF. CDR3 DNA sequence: TGTGCCAGCAGTTACCCGGGACTAGCGGGACATACGCAGTATTTT.

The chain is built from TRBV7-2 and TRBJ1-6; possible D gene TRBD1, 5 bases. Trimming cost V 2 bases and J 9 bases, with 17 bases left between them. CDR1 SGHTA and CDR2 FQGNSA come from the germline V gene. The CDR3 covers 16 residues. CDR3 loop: CASSLYGTAGGSPLHF. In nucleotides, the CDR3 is TGTGCCAGCAGCTTATATGGGACGGCGGGCGGTTCACCCCTCCACTTT.

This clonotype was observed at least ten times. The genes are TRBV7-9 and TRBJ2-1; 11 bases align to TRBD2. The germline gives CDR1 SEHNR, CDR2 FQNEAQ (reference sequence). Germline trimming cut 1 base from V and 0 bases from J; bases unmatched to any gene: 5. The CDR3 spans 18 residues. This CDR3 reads CASSLGGTSGISYNEQFF. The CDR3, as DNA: TGTGCCAGCAGCTTAGGTGGGACTAGCGGAATCTCCTACAATGAGCAGTTCTTC.

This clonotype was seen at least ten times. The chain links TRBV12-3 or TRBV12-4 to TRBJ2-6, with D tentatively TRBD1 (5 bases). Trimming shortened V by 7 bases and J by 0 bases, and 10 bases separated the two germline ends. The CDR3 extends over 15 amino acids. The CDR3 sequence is CASTLTVSGANVLTF. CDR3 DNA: TGTGCCAGCACTCTGACAGTCTCTGGGGCCAACGTCCTGACTTTC.

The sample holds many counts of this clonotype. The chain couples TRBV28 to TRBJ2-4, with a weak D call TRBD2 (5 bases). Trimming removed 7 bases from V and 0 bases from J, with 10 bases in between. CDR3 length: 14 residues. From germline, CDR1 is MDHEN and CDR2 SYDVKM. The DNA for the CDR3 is TGTGCCAGCACAAGGCGGGTAGCCAAAAACATTCAGTACTTC. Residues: CASTRRVAKNIQYF.

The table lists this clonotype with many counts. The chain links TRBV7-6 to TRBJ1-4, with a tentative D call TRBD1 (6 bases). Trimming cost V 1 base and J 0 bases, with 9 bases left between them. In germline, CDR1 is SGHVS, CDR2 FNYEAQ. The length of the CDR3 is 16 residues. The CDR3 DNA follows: TGTGCCAGCAGCTTAGGGACAGTAACAACTAATGAAAAACTGTTTTTT. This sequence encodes CASSLGTVTTNEKLFF.

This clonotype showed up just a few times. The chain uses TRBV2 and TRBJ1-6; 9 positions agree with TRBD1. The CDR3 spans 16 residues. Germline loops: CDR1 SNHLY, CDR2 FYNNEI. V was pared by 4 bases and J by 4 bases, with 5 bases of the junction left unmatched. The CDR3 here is CASSAPDRGYNSPLHF. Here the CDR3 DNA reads TGTGCCAGCAGTGCGCCCGACAGGGGGTATAATTCACCCCTCCACTTT.

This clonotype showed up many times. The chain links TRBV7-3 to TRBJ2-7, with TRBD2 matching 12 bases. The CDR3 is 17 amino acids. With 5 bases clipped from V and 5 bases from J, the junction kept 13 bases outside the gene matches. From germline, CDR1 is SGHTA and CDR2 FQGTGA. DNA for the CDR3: TGTGCCAGCAGCCTAAGGCCTAGCGGGAGGGCCTACCACGAGCAGTACTTC. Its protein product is CASSLRPSGRAYHEQYF.

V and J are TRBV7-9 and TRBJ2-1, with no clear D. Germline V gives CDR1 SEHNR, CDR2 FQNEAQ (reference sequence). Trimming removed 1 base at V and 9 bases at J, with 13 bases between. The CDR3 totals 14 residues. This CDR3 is CASSLGIPSSEQFF. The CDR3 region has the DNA TGTGCCAGCAGCTTAGGGATCCCCTCGAGTGAGCAGTTCTTC. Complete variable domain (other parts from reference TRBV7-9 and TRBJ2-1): DTGVSQNPRHKITKRGQNVTFRCDPISEHNRLYWYRQTLGQGPEFLTYFQNEAQLEKSRLLSDRFSAERPKGSFSTLEIQRTEQGDSAMYLCASSLGIPSSEQFFGPGTRLTVL.

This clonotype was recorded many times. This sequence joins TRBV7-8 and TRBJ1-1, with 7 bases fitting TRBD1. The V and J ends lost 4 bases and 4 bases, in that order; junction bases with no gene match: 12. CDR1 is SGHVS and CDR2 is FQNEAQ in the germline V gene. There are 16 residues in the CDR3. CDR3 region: CASSSGSGGWGTEAFF. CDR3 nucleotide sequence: TGTGCCAGCAGCTCAGGATCAGGGGGTTGGGGCACTGAAGCTTTCTTT.

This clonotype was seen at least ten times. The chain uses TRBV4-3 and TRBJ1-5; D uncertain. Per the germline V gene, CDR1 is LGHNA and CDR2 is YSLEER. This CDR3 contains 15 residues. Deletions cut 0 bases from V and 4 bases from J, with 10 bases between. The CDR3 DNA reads TGCGCCAGCAGCCAAGAAATGAAGGGAAATCAGCCCCAGCATTTT. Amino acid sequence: CASSQEMKGNQPQHF.

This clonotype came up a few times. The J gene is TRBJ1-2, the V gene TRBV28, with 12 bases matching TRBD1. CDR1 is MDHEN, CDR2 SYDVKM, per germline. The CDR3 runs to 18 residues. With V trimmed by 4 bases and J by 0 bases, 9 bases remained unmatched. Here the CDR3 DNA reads TGTGCCAGCAGTTCCCGGGGACAGGGGGCCCGAGCTAACTATGGCTACACCTTC. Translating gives CASSSRGQGARANYGYTF.

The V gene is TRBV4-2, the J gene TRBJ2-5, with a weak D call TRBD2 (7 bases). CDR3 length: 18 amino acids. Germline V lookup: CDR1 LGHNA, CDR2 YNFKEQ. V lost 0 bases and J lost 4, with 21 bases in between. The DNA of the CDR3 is TGTGCCAGCAGCCAAGAGACGGGGCATGGGGGGGCGGGAGAGACCCAGTACTTC. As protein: CASSQETGHGGAGETQYF.